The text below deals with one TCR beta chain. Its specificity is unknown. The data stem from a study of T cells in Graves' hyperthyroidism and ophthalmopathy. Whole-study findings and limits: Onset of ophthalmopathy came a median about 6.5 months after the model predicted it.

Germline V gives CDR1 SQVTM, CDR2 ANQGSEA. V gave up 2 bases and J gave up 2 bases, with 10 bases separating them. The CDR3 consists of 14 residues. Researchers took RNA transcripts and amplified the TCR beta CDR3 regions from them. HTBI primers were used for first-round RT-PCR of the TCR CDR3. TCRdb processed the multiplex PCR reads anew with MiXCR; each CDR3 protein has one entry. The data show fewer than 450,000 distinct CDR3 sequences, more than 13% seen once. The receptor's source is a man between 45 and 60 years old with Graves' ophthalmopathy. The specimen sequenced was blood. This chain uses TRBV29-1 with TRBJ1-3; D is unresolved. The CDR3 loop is CSVEPSSAGNTIYF. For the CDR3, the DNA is TGCAGCGTTGAACCCTCCTCGGCTGGAAACACCATATATTTT.